This T cell receptor (beta chain) was documented in a study of stem cell transplantation in POMP-related autoinflammatory disease. In the study overall: Defective thymoproteasomes were hypothesized to impair CD8+ T-cell positive selection.

TCRdb's table, derived via immunoSEQ multiplex PCR, lists solely in-frame clones and lacks some. The table includes some 33,000 clones, around nine tenths detected once. Trimming at V came to 4 bases and at J to 7 bases, leaving 13 bases not matched to a gene. The CDR3 covers 17 residues. Germline loops: CDR1 MNHNS, CDR2 SASEGT. Specimen: CD4+ T cells from PBMCs, collected before stem cell transplantation. The V gene is TRBV6-1, the J gene TRBJ1-6; 7 positions agree with TRBD1. The clonotype was recovered from a human donor with POMP-related autoinflammation and immune dysregulation (PRAID). The CDR3 is CASSVPFMTGSNSPLHF. In nucleotides, the CDR3 is TGTGCCAGCAGTGTCCCCTTTATGACAGGGTCAAATTCACCCCTCCACTTT.